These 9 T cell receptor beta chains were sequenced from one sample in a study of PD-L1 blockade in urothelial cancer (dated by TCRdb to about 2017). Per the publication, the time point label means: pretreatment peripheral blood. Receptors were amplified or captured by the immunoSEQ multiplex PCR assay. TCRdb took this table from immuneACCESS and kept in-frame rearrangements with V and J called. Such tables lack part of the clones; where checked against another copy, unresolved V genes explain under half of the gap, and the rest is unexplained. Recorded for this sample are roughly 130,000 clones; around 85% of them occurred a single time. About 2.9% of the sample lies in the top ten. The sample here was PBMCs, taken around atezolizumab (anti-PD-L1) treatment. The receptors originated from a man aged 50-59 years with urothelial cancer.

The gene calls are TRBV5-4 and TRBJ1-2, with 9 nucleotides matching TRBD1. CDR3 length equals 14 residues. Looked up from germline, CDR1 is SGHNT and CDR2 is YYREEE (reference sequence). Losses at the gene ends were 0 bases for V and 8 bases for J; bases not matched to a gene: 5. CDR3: CASSLETGGRGYTF. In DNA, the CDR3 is TGTGCCAGCAGCTTGGAGACAGGGGGTCGCGGCTACACCTTC.

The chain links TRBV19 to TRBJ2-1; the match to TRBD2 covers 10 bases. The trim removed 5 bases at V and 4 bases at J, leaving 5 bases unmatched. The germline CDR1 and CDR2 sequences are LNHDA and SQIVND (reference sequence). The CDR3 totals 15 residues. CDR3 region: CASSSGLALYNEQFF. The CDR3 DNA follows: TGTGCCAGTAGTTCGGGACTAGCGTTATACAATGAGCAGTTCTTC.

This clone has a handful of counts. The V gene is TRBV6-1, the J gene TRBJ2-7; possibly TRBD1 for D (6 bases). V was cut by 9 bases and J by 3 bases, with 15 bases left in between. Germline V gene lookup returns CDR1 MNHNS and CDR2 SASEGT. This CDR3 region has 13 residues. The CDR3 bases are TGTGCCAGTGGGAACAGGGAGAACTACGAGCAGTACTTC. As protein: CASGNRENYEQYF.

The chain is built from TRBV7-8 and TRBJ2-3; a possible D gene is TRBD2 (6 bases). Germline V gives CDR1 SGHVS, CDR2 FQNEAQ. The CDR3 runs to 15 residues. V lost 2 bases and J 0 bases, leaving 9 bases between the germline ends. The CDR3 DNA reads TGTGCCAGCAGCTTACGTGGGGGGAGCACAGATACGCAGTATTTT. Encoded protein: CASSLRGGSTDTQYF.

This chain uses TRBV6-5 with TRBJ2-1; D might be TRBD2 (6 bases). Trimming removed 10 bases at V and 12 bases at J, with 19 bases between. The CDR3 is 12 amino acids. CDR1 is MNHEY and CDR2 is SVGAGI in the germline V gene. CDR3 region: CATNSPGTAQFF. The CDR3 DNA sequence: TGTGCCACCAACTCACCCGGGACTGCGCAGTTCTTC.

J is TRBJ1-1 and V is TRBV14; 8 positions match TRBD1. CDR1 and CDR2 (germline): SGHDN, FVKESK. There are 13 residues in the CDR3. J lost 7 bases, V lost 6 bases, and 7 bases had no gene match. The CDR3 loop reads CASRMTGAGEAFF. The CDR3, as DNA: TGTGCCAGCAGGATGACAGGGGCCGGTGAAGCTTTCTTT.

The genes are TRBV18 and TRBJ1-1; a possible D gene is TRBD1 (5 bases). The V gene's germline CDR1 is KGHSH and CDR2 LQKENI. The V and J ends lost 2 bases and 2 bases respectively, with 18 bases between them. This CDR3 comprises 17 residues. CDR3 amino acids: CASSPSGWGELNTEAFF. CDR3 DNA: TGTGCCAGCTCACCATCCGGGTGGGGGGAGTTAAACACTGAAGCTTTCTTT.

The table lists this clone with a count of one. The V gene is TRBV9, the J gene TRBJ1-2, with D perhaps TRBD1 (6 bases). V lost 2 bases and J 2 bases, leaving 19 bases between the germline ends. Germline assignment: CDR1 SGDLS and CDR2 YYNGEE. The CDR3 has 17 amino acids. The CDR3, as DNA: TGTGCCAGCAGCGTGGGGGGGCGAGATTTTGCCAACTATGGCTACACCTTC. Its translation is CASSVGGRDFANYGYTF.

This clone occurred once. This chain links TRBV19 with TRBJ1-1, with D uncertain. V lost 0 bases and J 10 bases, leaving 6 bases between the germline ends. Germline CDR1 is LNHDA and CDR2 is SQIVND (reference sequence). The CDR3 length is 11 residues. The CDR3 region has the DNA TGTGCCAGTAGTATAGATTTCGGAGCTTTCTTT. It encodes CASSIDFGAFF.